The rows below give T cell receptor beta chains drawn from one sample of a study of brain T cells in children with intractable seizures. Only in-frame clones appear in the TCRdb table, and some are missing; sequencing was by immunoSEQ multiplex PCR. The sample has about 320,000 clones, about 94% seen once. Sequencing was performed on peripheral blood, taken roughly 5 months after surgery. The receptors were sampled from a boy under three years old with tuberous sclerosis and intractable seizures. The CDR3 runs from the conserved cysteine through the conserved F or W. A D gene is named only where the DNA matches it firmly. Clone size is given for some rows only: seen once, a few or many times, or a class if the clone is expanded.

abundance	j_gene	d_gene	v_gene	CDR3nt	CDR3aa
-	TRBJ2-7	-	TRBV10-2	TGCGCCAGCAGGTTGACGGTTACCTACGAGCAGTACTTC	CASRLTVTYEQYF
-	TRBJ2-7	TRBD2	TRBV7-8	TGTGCCAGCAGATTACGGACTAGCGGATACTACGAGCAGTACTTC	CASRLRTSGYYEQYF
-	TRBJ1-2	-	TRBV6-5	TGTGCCAGCAAAAGGCTCGACTATGGCTACACCTTC	CASKRLDYGYTF
-	TRBJ1-1	TRBD1	TRBV2	TGTGCCAGCAGTCGACAGGGGGGGAACACTGAAGCTTTCTTT	CASSRQGGNTEAFF
-	TRBJ2-7	TRBD1	TRBV7-9	TGTGCCAGCAGCATAGGACAGGGGGCGTTCTACGAGCAGTACTTC	CASSIGQGAFYEQYF
-	TRBJ1-2	-	TRBV6-4	TGTGCCAGCAGTGGATACTTCTTGACCTCAGATCTTAACTATGGCTACACCTTC	CASSGYFLTSDLNYGYTF
-	TRBJ2-4	-	TRBV4-1	TGCGCCAGCAGCCAAGATCGCGAAGGGCCTCGAAAAAACATTCAGTACTTC	CASSQDREGPRKNIQYF
-	TRBJ2-5	-	TRBV21-1	TGTGCCAGCAGCTCCCGGCCCGGACAGGGGCGACAAGAGACCCAGTACTTC	CASSSRPGQGRQETQYF
once	TRBJ1-2	-	TRBV10-3	TGTGCCATCAGTGCAGGGTATGGCTACACCTTC	CAISAGYGYTF
-	TRBJ2-2	TRBD2	TRBV25-1	TGTGCCAGCAGCTTAGCGGGGGCCGGAGGGACCGGGGAGCTGTTTTTT	CASSLAGAGGTGELFF
once	TRBJ1-3	-	TRBV19	TGTGCCAGTAGTATTCGGGGCGAGCCTGCCTCTGGAAACACCATATATTTT	CASSIRGEPASGNTIYF
-	TRBJ2-7	TRBD1	TRBV30	TGTGCCTGGAGTTGGGACAGGGTTTACGAGCAGTACTTC	CAWSWDRVYEQYF
-	TRBJ2-7	-	TRBV7-9	TGTGCCAGCAGCCAGAACGGGGCCTACGAGCAGTACTTC	CASSQNGAYEQYF
-	TRBJ1-3	-	TRBV9	TGTGCCAGCAGCGGGACAGCGAGCTCTGGAAACACCATATATTTT	CASSGTASSGNTIYF
-	TRBJ2-7	-	TRBV6-5	TGTGCCAGTTCGAACCGGCGGGCCTCCTACGAGCAGTACTTC	CASSNRRASYEQYF
-	TRBJ2-3	-	TRBV5-6	TGTGCCAGCAGCCTCGTGACTAGCACAGATACGCAGTATTTT	CASSLVTSTDTQYF
-	TRBJ1-2	-	TRBV9	TGTGCCAGCACCGATCCGGGGACGGACTATGGCTACACCTTC	CASTDPGTDYGYTF
-	TRBJ1-5	-	TRBV12-3/TRBV12-4	TGTGCCAGCAGTTTAAAGGTAGCTCAGCCCCAGCATTTT	CASSLKVAQPQHF
-	TRBJ2-5	-	TRBV5-6	TGTGCCAGCAGCTCTGGACGGGCTGGGGAGACCCAGTACTTC	CASSSGRAGETQYF
-	TRBJ1-2	-	TRBV13	TGTGCCAGCAGCTTAGAACCCTTGAGGGGACCAGTCGGCTACACCTTC	CASSLEPLRGPVGYTF
-	TRBJ1-1	TRBD1	TRBV6-5	TGTGCCAGCATGGCAGACAGGGGAGGTACTGAAGCTTTCTTT	CASMADRGGTEAFF
-	TRBJ2-1	TRBD2	TRBV6-5	TGTGCCAGCAACACGGGACTAGCGGGGGGCGATGAGCAGTTCTTC	CASNTGLAGGDEQFF
once	TRBJ2-6	-	TRBV27	TGTGCCAGCAGTATAGCTGGGGCCAACGTCCTGACTTTC	CASSIAGANVLTF
-	TRBJ2-7	TRBD2	TRBV9	TGTGCCAGCAGCGTAGGGGAGGGCCTCTCCTACGAGCAGTACTTC	CASSVGEGLSYEQYF
-	TRBJ2-1	-	TRBV20-1	TGCAGTCCCCGGAGACTAAACGCGCAGTTCTTC	CSPRRLNAQFF
once	TRBJ1-2	-	TRBV20-1	TGCAGTGCTTCCAGTTACACCTTC	CSASSYTF
-	TRBJ1-5	TRBD1	TRBV19	TGTGCCAGTAGTGGGACAGGGAAGGTACAGCCCCAGCATTTT	CASSGTGKVQPQHF
-	TRBJ1-2	-	TRBV11-2	TGTGCCAGCAGCCCATGGGCAGAATATGGCTACACCTTC	CASSPWAEYGYTF
-	TRBJ1-2	TRBD1	TRBV2	TGTGCCAGCAGTGGGTTGGGACAGGGGATTTCTAACTATGGCTACACCTTC	CASSGLGQGISNYGYTF
-	TRBJ2-2	-	TRBV7-9	TGTGCCAGCAGCTTACATGATGGGGAGCTGTTTTTT	CASSLHDGELFF
-	TRBJ1-5	-	TRBV3-1/TRBV3-2	TGTGCCAGCAGCCAAGATATGGAGGGGGGCGGTCAGCCCCAGCATTTT	CASSQDMEGGGQPQHF
-	TRBJ1-1	TRBD1	TRBV3-1/TRBV3-2	TGTGCCAGCAGCCAACTATCCGGGACAGGGTCTGAAGCTTTCTTT	CASSQLSGTGSEAFF
-	TRBJ2-7	TRBD2	TRBV24-1	TGTGCCACCAGTGACGCGGGGGGAGGGGCCTACGAGCAGTACTTC	CATSDAGGGAYEQYF
-	TRBJ2-1	-	TRBV19	TGTGCCAGTAGTATAGCCCACCGGGACCCGCCCAATGAGCAGTTCTTC	CASSIAHRDPPNEQFF
-	TRBJ1-2	TRBD1	TRBV6-5	TGTGCCAGCACCCTGACAGGGTATGGCTACACCTTC	CASTLTGYGYTF
-	TRBJ2-2	TRBD2	TRBV20-1	TGCAGTGCTAGTCGAGGACTAGGAGATGCCTTGAACACCGGGGAGCTGTTTTTT	CSASRGLGDALNTGELFF
-	TRBJ2-3	TRBD2	TRBV7-2	TGTGCCAGCAGCTTAGCTAGTAGCGGGGGCACAGATACGCAGTATTTT	CASSLASSGGTDTQYF
-	TRBJ2-3	-	TRBV3-1/TRBV3-2	TGTGCCAGCAGCCTTGGGGGGGGCGAAAATACGCAGTATTTT	CASSLGGGENTQYF
-	TRBJ2-5	TRBD1	TRBV15	TGTGCCACCAGCAACCGGGACAGGGTCGCGGAGACCCAGTACTTC	CATSNRDRVAETQYF
-	TRBJ2-5	TRBD2	TRBV5-1	TGCGCCAGCAGCGGGTTAGCGGGAACTCAAGAGACCCAGTACTTC	CASSGLAGTQETQYF
-	TRBJ2-2	-	TRBV4-1	TGCGCCAGCAGCCAAGAACTAGGGACGAACACCGGGGAGCTGTTTTTT	CASSQELGTNTGELFF
once	TRBJ1-1	-	TRBV29-1	TGCAGCGTTCAAGGGCAAGAGAACACTGAAGCTTTCTTT	CSVQGQENTEAFF
-	TRBJ2-1	-	TRBV28	TGTGCCAGCACCGAAGCCCTGAATGAGCAGTTCTTC	CASTEALNEQFF
-	TRBJ2-3	TRBD2	TRBV30	TGTGCCTGGAGTGCCGGGCTAGCGGGAGGTTCAGATACGCAGTATTTT	CAWSAGLAGGSDTQYF
-	TRBJ2-1	TRBD2	TRBV5-6	TGTGCCAGCAGCTTATATGTAGGGACTAGCGCCGACAATGAGCAGTTCTTC	CASSLYVGTSADNEQFF
-	TRBJ2-5	TRBD2	TRBV5-1	TGCGCCAGCAGCATTCGACTAGCGGATTACCAAGAGACCCAGTACTTC	CASSIRLADYQETQYF
-	TRBJ2-6	-	TRBV6-5	TGTGCCAGCAGCCCGGGGGATAACGTCCTGACTTTC	CASSPGDNVLTF
-	TRBJ2-1	TRBD2	TRBV4-1	TGCGCCAGCAGCTCCCGTAGCGGGGGATACAATGAGCAGTTCTTC	CASSSRSGGYNEQFF
-	TRBJ2-7	-	TRBV5-5	TGTGCCAGCAAAGAAGACGCCTACGAGCAGTACTTC	CASKEDAYEQYF